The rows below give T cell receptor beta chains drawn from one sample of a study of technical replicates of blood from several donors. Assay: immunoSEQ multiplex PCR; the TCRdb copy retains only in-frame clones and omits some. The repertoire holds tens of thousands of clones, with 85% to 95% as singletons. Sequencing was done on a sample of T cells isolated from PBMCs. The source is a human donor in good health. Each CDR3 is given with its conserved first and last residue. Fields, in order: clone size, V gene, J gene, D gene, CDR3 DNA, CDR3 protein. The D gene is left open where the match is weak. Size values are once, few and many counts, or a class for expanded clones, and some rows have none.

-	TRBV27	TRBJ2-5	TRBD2	TGTGCCAGCAGTCCCTACTCTAGCGGGAGGCGGGCGGAGACCCAGTACTTC	CASSPYSSGRRAETQYF
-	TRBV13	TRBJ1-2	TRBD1	TGTGCCAGCAGCGAACGGATTTCAGGGGGCGATGGCTACACCTTC	CASSERISGGDGYTF
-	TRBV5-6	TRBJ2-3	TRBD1	TGTGCCAGCAGCTTGAAACAGGGGGAGTATTTT	CASSLKQGEYF
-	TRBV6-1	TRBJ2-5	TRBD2	TGTGCCAGCAGTGCAGGGCTTAGCGGGAGGGGGGGGGAGACCCAGTACTTC	CASSAGLSGRGGETQYF
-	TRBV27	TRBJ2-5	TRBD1	TGTGCCAGCAGGCCCGAGGGACAGAGGGAGACCCAGTACTTC	CASRPEGQRETQYF
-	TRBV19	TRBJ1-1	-	TGTGCCAGTAGTACCATCAGGGCGAACACTGAAGCTTTCTTT	CASSTIRANTEAFF
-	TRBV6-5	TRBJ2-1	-	TGTGCCAGCAGTAAGACTAGTAGGTCCTACAATGAGCAGTTCTTC	CASSKTSRSYNEQFF
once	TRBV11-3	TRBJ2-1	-	TGTGCCAGCACCTCCCGGACATTTTACAATGAGCAGTTCTTC	CASTSRTFYNEQFF
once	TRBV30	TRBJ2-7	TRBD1	TGTGCCTGGGGGGACAGTAACTACGAGCAGTACTTC	CAWGDSNYEQYF
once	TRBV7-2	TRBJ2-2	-	TGTGCCAGCAGCTCCCAGGCCGTCGCGATCACCGGGGAGCTGTTTTTT	CASSSQAVAITGELFF
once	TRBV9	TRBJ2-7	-	TGTGCCAGCAGCGTAGGCGTGGGCGGGACGACCTACGAGCAGTACTTC	CASSVGVGGTTYEQYF
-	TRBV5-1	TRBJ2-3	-	TGCGCCAGCAGCTTGGACTCTATGATTAGCACAGATACGCAGTATTTT	CASSLDSMISTDTQYF
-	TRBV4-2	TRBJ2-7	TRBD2	TGTGCCAGCAGCCAAGAATCTGGAGGACTAGCGGGAGTTGAGCAGTACTTC	CASSQESGGLAGVEQYF
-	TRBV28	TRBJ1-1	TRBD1	TGTGCCAGCAGTTCCTTGGACAGGGGGCCGGGAAACACTGAAGCTTTCTTT	CASSSLDRGPGNTEAFF
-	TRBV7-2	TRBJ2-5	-	TGTGCCAGCAGCCCCAATCGGGAGACCCAGTACTTC	CASSPNRETQYF
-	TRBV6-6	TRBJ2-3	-	TGTGCCAGCAGCCTCTTAACAGACACAGATACGCAGTATTTT	CASSLLTDTDTQYF
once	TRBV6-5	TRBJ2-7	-	TGTGCCAGCAGTTCGACAGCAACCTACGAGCAGTACTTC	CASSSTATYEQYF
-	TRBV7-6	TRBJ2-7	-	TGTGCCAGCAGCCCGGAGACGTACGAGCAGTACTTC	CASSPETYEQYF
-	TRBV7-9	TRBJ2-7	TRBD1	TGTGCCAGCAGCTTAGAGGGACAGGGCAACGAGCAGTACTTC	CASSLEGQGNEQYF
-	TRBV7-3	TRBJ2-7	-	TGTGCCAGCAGCTTAGGTGGCAGGGATTTCGAGCAGTACTTC	CASSLGGRDFEQYF
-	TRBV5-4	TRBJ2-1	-	TGTGCCAGCAGCGTGGACCGGAGCTCCTACAATGAGCAGTTCTTC	CASSVDRSSYNEQFF
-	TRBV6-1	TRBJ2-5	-	TGTGCCAGCAGTGAAGCACAGAGCCGTCTCCCAGAGACCCAGTACTTC	CASSEAQSRLPETQYF
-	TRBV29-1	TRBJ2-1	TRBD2	TGCAGCGTTGACAGCGGGAGATACAATGAGCAGTTCTTC	CSVDSGRYNEQFF
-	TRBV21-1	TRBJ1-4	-	TGTGCCAGCAGCAACAGGTCTAATGGGACTAATGAAAAACTGTTTTTT	CASSNRSNGTNEKLFF
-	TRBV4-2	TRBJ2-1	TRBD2	TGTGCCAGCAGCCAAGTGGGGGAGGGCTACAATGAGCAGTTCTTC	CASSQVGEGYNEQFF
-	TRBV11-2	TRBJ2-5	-	TGTGCCAGCAGGCGAGAGAGTGAGACCCAGTACTTC	CASRRESETQYF
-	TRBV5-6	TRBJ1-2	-	TGTGCCAGCAGCTCCGACCAGAGGTTCTATGGCTACACCTTC	CASSSDQRFYGYTF
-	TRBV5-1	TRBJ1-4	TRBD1	TGCGCCAGCAGCTTAGGGGGACAGACTACAACTAATGAAAAACTGTTTTTT	CASSLGGQTTTNEKLFF
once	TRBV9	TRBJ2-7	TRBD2	TGTGCCAGCAGCGCGGGACTAGCGGGATACGAGCAGTACTTC	CASSAGLAGYEQYF
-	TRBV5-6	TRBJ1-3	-	TGTGCCAGCAGCGACTTCTTGTTACAGGGATCTGGAAACACCATATATTTT	CASSDFLLQGSGNTIYF
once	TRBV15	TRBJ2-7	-	TGTGCCACCAGCAGAGATCGAGGGTACGAGCAGTACTTC	CATSRDRGYEQYF
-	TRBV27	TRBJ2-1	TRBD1	TGTGCCAGCAGTTTCCCAGGGGGAACCATCAATGAGCAGTTCTTC	CASSFPGGTINEQFF
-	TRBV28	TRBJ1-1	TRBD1	TGTGCCAGCTTACAGGGGGGCGACACTGAAGCTTTCTTT	CASLQGGDTEAFF
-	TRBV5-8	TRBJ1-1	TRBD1	TGTGCCAGCAGCTGGAGGAGGACAGGGGCTCTGAGGAACACTGAAGCTTTCTTT	CASSWRRTGALRNTEAFF
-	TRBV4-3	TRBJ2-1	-	TGCGCCAGCAGCCAAGAATCAAATGAGCAGTTCTTC	CASSQESNEQFF
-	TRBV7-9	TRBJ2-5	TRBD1	TGTGCCAGCAGCCCGGGACAGGCATTGGGAGAGACCCAGTACTTC	CASSPGQALGETQYF
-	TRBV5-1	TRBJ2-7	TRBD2	TGCGCCAGCAGCTTGGAGCCTAGCGGGAGCCCCTACGAGCAGTACTTC	CASSLEPSGSPYEQYF
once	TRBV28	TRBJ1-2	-	TGTGCCAGCCGGGACACCGAATTTACTAACTATGGCTACACCTTC	CASRDTEFTNYGYTF
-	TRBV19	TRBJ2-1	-	TGTGCCAGTAGTATGGCTACTAGCTCCTACAATGAGCAGTTCTTC	CASSMATSSYNEQFF
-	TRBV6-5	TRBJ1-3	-	TGTGCCAGCAGTACTACAGGGTATTCTGGAAACACCATATATTTT	CASSTTGYSGNTIYF
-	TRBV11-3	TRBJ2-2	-	TGTGCCAGCAGCTCTACAGGGTGGTACACCGGGGAGCTGTTTTTT	CASSSTGWYTGELFF
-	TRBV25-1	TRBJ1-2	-	TGTGCCAGCAGTAGGGGGTCAGCTAACTATGGCTACACCTTC	CASSRGSANYGYTF
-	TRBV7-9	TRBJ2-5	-	TGTGCCAGCAGCTTACTTAGGACAGTCCAAGAGACCCAGTACTTC	CASSLLRTVQETQYF
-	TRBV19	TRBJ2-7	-	TGTGCCAGTAGTACCGGAGGGGCATCCTACGAGCAGTACTTC	CASSTGGASYEQYF
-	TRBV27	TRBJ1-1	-	TGTGCCAGCAGTGGGCAAGGGGTGAACACTGAAGCTTTCTTT	CASSGQGVNTEAFF
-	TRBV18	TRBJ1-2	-	TGTGCCAGCTCACTTGGGCGAGGCTACACCTTC	CASSLGRGYTF
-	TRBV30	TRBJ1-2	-	TGTGCCTGGAGTAATGGGGAGAGCTATGGCTACACCTTC	CAWSNGESYGYTF
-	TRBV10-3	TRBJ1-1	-	TGTGCCATCAGGACAACTTTAAACACTGAAGCTTTCTTT	CAIRTTLNTEAFF
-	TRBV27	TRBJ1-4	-	TGTGCCAGCAGTTTAAATTACAAGGAAAAACTGTTTTTT	CASSLNYKEKLFF
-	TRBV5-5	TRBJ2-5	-	TGTGCCAGCAGCTTGGGGCCAAATATTATTCAAGAGACCCAGTACTTC	CASSLGPNIIQETQYF
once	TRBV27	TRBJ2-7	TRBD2	TGTGCCAGCAGTTGGGGACTAGGCCGCTACGAGCAGTACTTC	CASSWGLGRYEQYF